This TCR beta chain was recovered during a study of cytomegalovirus exposure and HLA in healthy donors. The PCR employed 60 Vbeta primers together with 13 Jbeta primers. The protocol was immunoSEQ multiplex PCR, while the TCRdb copy is restricted to in-frame clones and leaves out a portion. The table lists about 14,000 clones, approximately 57% of them singletons. The germline gives CDR1 SQVTM, CDR2 ANQGSEA. The CDR3 spans 12 residues. Between the trimmed V and J ends, which lost 3 bases and 5 bases, there was a span of 10 bases. General study points: In an earlier analysis, in some 600 donors, most V segments appeared productive either ~90% or ~30% of the time. Common viral pathogens (according to a later analysis) appeared linked to several of the most significant clusters. Relative to equally common others, HLA-associated TCR beta chains showed greater clonal expansion in a later analysis. CMV antigen specificity of three CMV-associated chains was confirmed in vitro.

Regarding this clone: Antigen specificity is unknown.

Sequenced sample: PBMCs. This receptor was obtained from a woman aged 45-65 years in good health and CMV-seropositive. The genes are TRBV29-1 and TRBJ1-1, with no clear D. CDR3 sequence (DNA): TGCAGCGTTGATGTCCGGGTTACTGAAGCTTTCTTT. It translates to CSVDVRVTEAFF.